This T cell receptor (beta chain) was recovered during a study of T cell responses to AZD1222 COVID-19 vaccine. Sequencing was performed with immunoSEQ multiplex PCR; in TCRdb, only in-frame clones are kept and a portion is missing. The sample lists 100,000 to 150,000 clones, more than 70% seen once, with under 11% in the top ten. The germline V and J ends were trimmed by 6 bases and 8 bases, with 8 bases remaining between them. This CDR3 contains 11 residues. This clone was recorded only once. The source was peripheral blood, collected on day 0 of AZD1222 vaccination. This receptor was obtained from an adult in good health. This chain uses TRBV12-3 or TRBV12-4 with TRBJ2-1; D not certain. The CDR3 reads CASRVGHEQFF. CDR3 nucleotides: TGTGCCAGCAGAGTAGGACATGAGCAGTTCTTC.